Shown below are 3 T cell receptor beta chains from a single sample sequenced in a study of regulatory and conventional T cells in breast cancer. TCRdb re-derived calls from the PCR reads in MiXCR, one entry per CDR3 protein. The profile covers about 550 distinct CDR3 sequences, with about 53% appearing a single time and around 15% taken by the ten largest. Material for sequencing was conventional T cells from blood. The source of these receptors is a female donor with breast cancer.

By share, this clonotype ranks as large. This chain joins TRBV7-9 and TRBJ2-7; 9 positions match TRBD2. V trimming: 7 bases; J trimming: 4 bases; junction bases outside the gene matches: 11. This CDR3 region has 15 residues. Germline values: CDR1 SEHNR, CDR2 FQNEAQ (reference sequence). CDR3 loop: CASTAGVTSGYEQYF. In nucleotides, the CDR3 is TGTGCCAGCACCGCTGGTGTGACTAGCGGATACGAGCAGTACTTC.

V is TRBV7-2 and J is TRBJ2-1; 11 positions agree with TRBD2. Looked up from germline, CDR1 is SGHTA and CDR2 is FQGNSA. J was trimmed by 10 bases and V by 3 bases; bases with no gene match: 8. The CDR3 covers 15 residues. The CDR3 bases are TGTGCCAGCAGCTTCGGGGGTAGCGGGAGGGCCGAGCAGTTCTTC. Translating it yields CASSFGGSGRAEQFF.

This clonotype has only a few counts. One junction end does not reproduce the germline sequence, and a read error may be involved. V is TRBV7-3 and J is TRBJ2-2; D is unresolved. The CDR3 covers 16 residues. The germline V gene has CDR1 SGHTA and CDR2 FQGTGA. CDR3 sequence (DNA): TGTGCCAGCAGCATAACAAGTTACGCGAACACCGGGGAGCTGTTTTTT. This translates into CASSITSYANTGELFF.